The 28 T cell receptor beta chains below come from one sample, sequenced in a study of T cell responses to AZD1222 COVID-19 vaccine. Assay: immunoSEQ multiplex PCR; the TCRdb copy retains only in-frame clones and omits some. The table has 90,000 to 130,000 clones, roughly nine tenths seen once. The sequencing here drew on peripheral blood, taken on day 0 of MenACWY control vaccination. These receptors were collected from an adult in good health.

The rearrangement links TRBV13 to TRBJ2-2; no reliable D call. V lost 7 bases to trimming and J lost 5 bases, with 20 bases between them. CDR1 is PRHDT and CDR2 is FYEKMQ in the germline V gene (reference sequence). CDR3 length: 16 residues. The CDR3 loop is CASILPGPERTGELFF. CDR3 sequence (DNA): TGTGCCAGCATCCTGCCTGGCCCGGAGAGGACCGGGGAGCTGTTTTTT. The variable domain in full, with the rest retrieved from reference TRBV13 and TRBJ2-2, is AAGVIQSPRHLIKEKRETATLKCYPIPRHDTVYWYQQGPGQDPQFLISFYEKMQSDKGSIPDRFSAQQFSDYHSELNMSSLELGDSALYFCASILPGPERTGELFFGEGSRLTVL.

V is TRBV4-2 and J is TRBJ2-2; TRBD2 matches 7 bases. This CDR3 region has 16 residues. Germline-derived CDR1 and CDR2 are LGHNA and YNFKEQ. Trimming at V came to 0 bases and at J to 7 bases, leaving 8 bases not matched to a gene. CDR3 sequence reads: CASSQDRSQRGGELFF. The CDR3 DNA sequence: TGTGCCAGCAGCCAAGATCGATCCCAGCGGGGCGGGGAGCTGTTTTTT.

The V gene is TRBV30, the J gene TRBJ2-7; no definite D call. Trimming left V 0 bases short and J 0 bases short, with 9 bases between. This CDR3 region has 14 residues. The germline V gene encodes CDR1 GTSNPN and CDR2 SVGIG (reference sequence). CDR3: CAWSVGLSSYEQYF. DNA for the CDR3: TGTGCCTGGAGTGTGGGCCTGAGCTCCTACGAGCAGTACTTC.

The chain has TRBV7-8 and TRBJ2-1; D remains ambiguous. The V end was cut by 5 bases, the J end by 10 bases, with 12 bases between. Germline V gives CDR1 SGHVS, CDR2 FQNEAQ. This CDR3 contains 12 residues. The CDR3 bases are TGTGCCAGCAGCCCCCTAATGCGAGAGCAGTTCTTC. It codes for CASSPLMREQFF.

There are a few counts of this clone. The chain has TRBV3-1 (or the pseudogene TRBV3-2) and TRBJ1-5, with D maybe TRBD1 (6 bases). This CDR3 region has 15 residues. V lost 1 base and J lost 6, with 13 bases in between. In germline, CDR1 is LGHDT, CDR2 YNNKEL (reference sequence). CDR3 in DNA: TGTGCCAGCAGCCAAGGGGGGCAGTTAGGTCAGCCCCAGCATTTT. It translates to CASSQGGQLGQPQHF.

The chain links TRBV27 to TRBJ2-7; D is uncertain. V was clipped by 3 bases and J by 2 bases, with 8 bases between them. Looked up from germline, CDR1 is MNHEY and CDR2 is SMNVEV (reference sequence). The CDR3 is made up of 13 amino acids. CDR3 loop: CASSFIGAYEQYF. In DNA, the CDR3 is TGTGCCAGCAGTTTCATTGGCGCCTACGAGCAGTACTTC.

This rearrangement joins TRBV29-1 to TRBJ1-2, with a possible D match to TRBD1 (5 bases). CDR3 length: 13 amino acids. Trimming left V 7 bases short and J 2 bases short, with 14 bases between. Looked up from germline, CDR1 is SQVTM and CDR2 is ANQGSEA. CDR3 region: CSGSSRVNYGYTF. The CDR3 bases are TGCAGCGGCTCCTCCAGGGTCAACTATGGCTACACCTTC.

V is TRBV6-5 and J is TRBJ1-3, with a weak D call TRBD1 (6 bases). V was shortened by 2 bases and J by 3 bases, with 14 bases between the two germline ends. The length of the CDR3 is 16 residues. Germline assignment: CDR1 MNHEY and CDR2 SVGAGI. The CDR3 sequence: CASSYSSGVGGNTIYF. The CDR3 DNA reads TGTGCCAGCAGTTACAGTTCAGGGGTCGGTGGAAACACCATATATTTT.

V gene TRBV5-1 combines with J gene TRBJ2-7, with D possibly TRBD1 on 6 matching bases. The CDR3 is made up of 14 amino acids. Trimming cost V 3 bases and J 3 bases, with 13 bases left between them. The germline gives CDR1 SGHRS, CDR2 YFSETQ. The CDR3, as DNA: TGCGCCAGCAGCTCGTCCCGGGACATCTACGAGCAGTACTTC. Its protein product is CASSSSRDIYEQYF.

Comment on this clone: This specimen includes other DNA sequences encoding the same CDR3. J is TRBJ1-5 and V is TRBV6-5; no firm D call. This CDR3 spans 13 amino acids. V lost 0 bases, J lost 1 base, and 1 base lay in between. In germline, CDR1 is MNHEY, CDR2 SVGAGI. The CDR3 loop reads CASSYSSNQPQHF. CDR3 DNA: TGTGCCAGCAGTTACTCAAGCAATCAGCCCCAGCATTTT.

The chain couples TRBV7-6 to TRBJ2-5; D is tentatively TRBD1 or TRBD2 (5 bases each). V was pared by 5 bases and J by 5 bases, with 6 bases between. The CDR3 runs to 11 residues. Germline loops: CDR1 SGHVS, CDR2 FNYEAQ. The CDR3 here is CASSEGETQYF. CDR3 coding DNA: TGTGCCAGCAGCGAGGGGGAGACCCAGTACTTC.

The chain is built from TRBV14 and TRBJ1-1; 7 positions match TRBD1. The length of the CDR3 is 16 residues. V trimming: 4 bases; J trimming: 0 bases; junction bases outside the gene matches: 8. Germline V gene sequence: CDR1 SGHDN, CDR2 FVKESK. The chain's CDR3 is CASSLYSGQMNTEAFF. The CDR3 DNA follows: TGTGCCAGCAGCCTATACTCGGGACAGATGAACACTGAAGCTTTCTTT.

The V gene is TRBV6-2 or TRBV6-3, the J gene TRBJ1-5; D is possibly TRBD1 (6 bases). The germline CDR1 and CDR2 sequences are MNHEY and SVGEGT. This CDR3 region has 13 residues. V was pared by 2 bases and J by 4 bases, with 6 bases between. CDR3 nucleotides: TGTGCCAGCAGTTACGACAGGAATCAGCCCCAGCATTTT. Encoded protein: CASSYDRNQPQHF.

This sequence joins TRBV15 and TRBJ1-1; D is ambiguous. Germline V gene data show CDR1 as LNHNV and CDR2 as YYDKDF (reference sequence). V was clipped by 6 bases and J by 1 base, with 9 bases between them. This CDR3 spans 13 amino acids. The CDR3 DNA sequence: TGTGCCACCAGGAGTACTGGGAACACTGAAGCTTTCTTT. Amino acid sequence: CATRSTGNTEAFF.

V is TRBV9 and J is TRBJ1-3; 8 bases line up with TRBD1. Germline values: CDR1 SGDLS, CDR2 YYNGEE. V trimming: 4 bases; J trimming: 4 bases; junction bases outside the gene matches: 4. CDR3 length equals 14 residues. In DNA form, the CDR3 reads TGTGCCAGCAGCTATGGACAGGGCGGAAACACCATATATTTT. Protein: CASSYGQGGNTIYF.

This clone appeared a single time. This chain uses TRBV7-2 with TRBJ2-2; 10 bases line up with TRBD2. Unmatched junction bases numbered 6, after V lost 5 bases and J lost 0 bases. The CDR3 is 17 amino acids. CDR1 is SGHTA, CDR2 FQGNSA, per germline. The CDR3 coding sequence is TGTGCCAGCAGCCCTATTAGCGGGGGGACGAACACCGGGGAGCTGTTTTTT. It translates to CASSPISGGTNTGELFF.

The chain couples TRBV19 to TRBJ2-3; no firm D call. Germline CDR1 and CDR2: LNHDA and SQIVND (reference sequence). This CDR3 spans 15 amino acids. Trimming took 2 bases from V and 4 from J, leaving 13 bases between them. CDR3 DNA sequence: TGTGCCAGTAGTATACTAGGGTCTGGCGCAGATACGCAGTATTTT. This translates into CASSILGSGADTQYF. The full variable domain, in which reference TRBV19 and TRBJ2-3 provide the parts outside the CDR3, is DGGITQSPKYLFRKEGQNVTLSCEQNLNHDAMYWYRQDPGQGLRLIYYSQIVNDFQKGDIAEGYSVSREKKESFPLTVTSAQKNPTAFYLCASSILGSGADTQYFGPGTRLTVL.

The chain uses TRBV6-2 or TRBV6-3 and TRBJ1-1, with TRBD1 as a possible D gene (6 bases). Germline V lookup: CDR1 MNHEY, CDR2 SVGEGT. V was trimmed by 0 bases and J by 0 bases, leaving 14 bases between them. The CDR3 spans 17 residues. CDR3 residues: CASSYSSAGAMNTEAFF. CDR3 DNA: TGTGCCAGCAGTTACTCGTCGGCAGGGGCTATGAACACTGAAGCTTTCTTT.

This chain connects TRBV19 to TRBJ2-2; D not resolved. The CDR3 sequence is 13 residues long. Trimming left V 7 bases short and J 3 bases short, with 9 bases between. In germline, CDR1 is LNHDA, CDR2 SQIVND (reference sequence). The DNA for the CDR3 is TGTGCCAGTAACCCCGTCCACACCGGGGAGCTGTTTTTT. It is translated as CASNPVHTGELFF.

The chain carries TRBV10-1 and TRBJ2-7; D gene uncertain. V lost 4 bases and J 7 bases, leaving 8 bases between the germline ends. The CDR3 has 11 amino acids. The germline gives CDR1 WNHNN, CDR2 SYGVQD (reference sequence). CDR3 in amino acids: CASSVLREQYF. The DNA of the CDR3 is TGCGCCAGCAGTGTGTTACGGGAGCAGTACTTC.

This chain uses TRBV14 with TRBJ1-1; D call uncertain. V dropped 0 bases and J dropped 7 bases, with 9 bases sitting between them. Germline lookup yields CDR1 SGHDN and CDR2 FVKESK. This CDR3 is built from 13 residues. CDR3 loop: CASSQENAIEAFF. Written as DNA, the CDR3 is TGTGCCAGCAGCCAAGAAAACGCCATTGAAGCTTTCTTT. Looking up the rest from reference TRBV14 and TRBJ1-1 gives the full variable domain: EAGVTQFPSHSVIEKGQTVTLRCDPISGHDNLYWYRRVMGKEIKFLLHFVKESKQDESGMPNNRFLAERTGGTYSTLKVQPAELEDSGVYFCASSQENAIEAFFGQGTRLTVV.

This chain uses TRBV30 with TRBJ1-2; D not certain. The CDR3 sequence is 8 residues long. Per the germline V gene, CDR1 is GTSNPN and CDR2 is SVGIG (reference sequence). V lost 7 bases and J 10 bases, leaving 7 bases between the germline ends. CDR3 in amino acids: CASPPYTF. Here the CDR3 DNA reads TGTGCCTCCCCCCCCTACACCTTC.

This clone occurred once. The chain uses TRBV5-1 and TRBJ2-3, with 7 nucleotides matching TRBD1. This CDR3 spans 14 amino acids. V shed 3 bases, J shed 0 bases, and the junction held 1 base outside the gene matches. The germline V gene encodes CDR1 SGHRS and CDR2 YFSETQ. CDR3 sequence: CASSSTGSTDTQYF. In DNA, the CDR3 is TGCGCCAGCAGCTCGACAGGGAGCACAGATACGCAGTATTTT.

This clone came up a few times. This rearrangement joins TRBV29-1 to TRBJ1-2; 12 positions match TRBD1. Germline V gives CDR1 SQVTM, CDR2 ANQGSEA. V trimming: 7 bases; J trimming: 6 bases; junction bases outside the gene matches: 9. The length of the CDR3 is 14 residues. The CDR3 DNA is TGCAGCGATAGGGGACAGGGGGCGGGAGATGGCTACACCTTC. Protein sequence: CSDRGQGAGDGYTF.

V gene TRBV7-8 combines with J gene TRBJ1-1; a possible D gene is TRBD1 (5 bases). V gave up 1 base and J gave up 3 bases, with 6 bases separating them. Per germline, CDR1 SGHVS and CDR2 FQNEAQ. This CDR3 region has 13 residues. For the CDR3, the DNA is TGTGCCAGCAGCTTAGGAGGGGACACTGAAGCTTTCTTT. Translating gives CASSLGGDTEAFF.

V gene TRBV4-1 combines with J gene TRBJ2-7; the D gene is possibly TRBD1 (6 bases). Trimming removed 1 base at V and 2 bases at J, with 9 bases between. The CDR3 is 14 amino acids. CDR1 and CDR2 (germline): MGHRA, YSYEKL. The DNA of the CDR3 is TGCGCCAGCAGCCAAGGCGACAGGACCTACGAGCAGTACTTC. Amino acid sequence: CASSQGDRTYEQYF.

The V and J genes are TRBV4-2 and TRBJ2-1; no clear D. Trimming cost V 0 bases and J 6 bases, with 6 bases left between them. CDR1 is LGHNA, CDR2 YNFKEQ, per germline. The CDR3 runs to 13 residues. The CDR3 protein is CASSQEVGNEQFF. The CDR3, as DNA: TGTGCCAGCAGCCAAGAGGTAGGCAATGAGCAGTTCTTC.

The V call is TRBV7-2, the J call TRBJ1-2; maybe TRBD1 (6 bases). Germline CDR1 and CDR2: SGHTA and FQGNSA. The CDR3 consists of 16 residues. V lost 2 bases and J lost 3, with 16 bases in between. In DNA, the CDR3 is TGTGCCAGCAGCTTAACGGGGGGGGCCGCGGACTATGGCTACACCTTC. Translation: CASSLTGGAADYGYTF.